A selection of T cell receptor beta chains follows, all from one sample in a study of T cells after yellow fever vaccination. TCRdb itself ran the 5' RACE reads through MiXCR, one entry per CDR3 protein. Of 78,000 or so distinct CDR3 sequences listed, about 7.2% were seen once; the top ten hold approximately 31%. Sequencing used CD8+ T cells sorted from PBMCs, obtained 10 to 11 days after the first yellow fever vaccination. These receptor sequences come from a man aged 18 to 35 who received the YFV17D yellow fever vaccine. The CDR3 runs from the conserved cysteine through the conserved F or W. The order of the fields is J gene, V gene, clone size, D gene, CDR3 protein, CDR3 DNA. The D gene is left open where the match is weak. Clone size is stated in some rows and not others, as once, few, many or a class when expanded.

j_gene: TRBJ2-5
v_gene: TRBV5-4
abundance: few
d_gene: TRBD2
CDR3aa: CAIGKPGEGETQYF
CDR3nt: TGTGCCATAGGAAAACCGGGGGAGGGAGAGACCCAGTACTTC

j_gene: TRBJ1-1
v_gene: TRBV6-6
abundance: many
d_gene: -
CDR3aa: CASSYGSEAFF
CDR3nt: TGTGCCAGCAGTTACGGTTCTGAAGCTTTCTTT

j_gene: TRBJ2-3
v_gene: TRBV7-9
abundance: -
d_gene: TRBD2
CDR3aa: CASSPSSGLSTDTQYF
CDR3nt: TGTGCCAGCAGCCCATCTAGCGGACTAAGCACAGATACGCAGTATTTT

j_gene: TRBJ1-3
v_gene: TRBV4-2
abundance: few
d_gene: -
CDR3aa: CASSQPTHSFSGNTIYF
CDR3nt: TGTGCCAGCAGCCAACCCACCCACAGCTTCTCTGGAAACACCATATATTTT

j_gene: TRBJ2-5
v_gene: TRBV12-3/TRBV12-4
abundance: many
d_gene: -
CDR3aa: CASSPLAQETQYF
CDR3nt: TGTGCCAGCAGCCCGCTAGCCCAAGAGACCCAGTACTTC

j_gene: TRBJ1-2
v_gene: TRBV7-6
abundance: many
d_gene: -
CDR3aa: CASSLSQGDYGYTF
CDR3nt: TGTGCCAGCAGCTTATCGCAAGGGGACTATGGCTACACCTTC

j_gene: TRBJ2-7
v_gene: TRBV27
abundance: many
d_gene: TRBD2
CDR3aa: CASSLAGGLSSYEQYF
CDR3nt: TGTGCCAGCAGTTTAGCGGGGGGTCTTAGCTCCTACGAGCAGTACTTC

j_gene: TRBJ1-6
v_gene: TRBV20-1
abundance: -
d_gene: TRBD1
CDR3aa: CSARDRGQARVSYNSPLHF
CDR3nt: TGCAGTGCTAGAGATCGTGGACAGGCAAGAGTGTCCTATAATTCACCCCTCCACTTT

j_gene: TRBJ2-7
v_gene: TRBV3-1
abundance: -
d_gene: TRBD1
CDR3aa: CASSPSLGTANEQYF
CDR3nt: TGTGCCAGCAGCCCGTCCCTCGGGACAGCTAACGAGCAGTACTTC

j_gene: TRBJ1-6
v_gene: TRBV19
abundance: -
d_gene: -
CDR3aa: CASSGGFGSPLHF
CDR3nt: TGTGCCAGTAGTGGGGGGTTTGGGTCACCCCTCCACTTT

j_gene: TRBJ1-4
v_gene: TRBV3-1
abundance: few
d_gene: -
CDR3aa: CASSPKNPGQDIGKLFF
CDR3nt: TGTGCCAGCAGCCCCAAGAACCCGGGGCAGGACATCGGAAAACTGTTTTTT

j_gene: TRBJ1-2
v_gene: TRBV29-1
abundance: many
d_gene: TRBD1
CDR3aa: CSAGTGHTNYGYTF
CDR3nt: TGCAGCGCCGGGACAGGACATACTAACTATGGCTACACCTTC

j_gene: TRBJ2-2
v_gene: TRBV9
abundance: -
d_gene: -
CDR3aa: CASSDQPGTTNTGELFF
CDR3nt: TGTGCCAGCAGCGACCAACCCGGGACAACGAACACCGGGGAGCTGTTTTTT

j_gene: TRBJ2-7
v_gene: TRBV7-9
abundance: few
d_gene: TRBD2
CDR3aa: CASSQRGALDEQYF
CDR3nt: TGTGCCAGCAGCCAGCGGGGGGCACTGGACGAGCAGTACTTC